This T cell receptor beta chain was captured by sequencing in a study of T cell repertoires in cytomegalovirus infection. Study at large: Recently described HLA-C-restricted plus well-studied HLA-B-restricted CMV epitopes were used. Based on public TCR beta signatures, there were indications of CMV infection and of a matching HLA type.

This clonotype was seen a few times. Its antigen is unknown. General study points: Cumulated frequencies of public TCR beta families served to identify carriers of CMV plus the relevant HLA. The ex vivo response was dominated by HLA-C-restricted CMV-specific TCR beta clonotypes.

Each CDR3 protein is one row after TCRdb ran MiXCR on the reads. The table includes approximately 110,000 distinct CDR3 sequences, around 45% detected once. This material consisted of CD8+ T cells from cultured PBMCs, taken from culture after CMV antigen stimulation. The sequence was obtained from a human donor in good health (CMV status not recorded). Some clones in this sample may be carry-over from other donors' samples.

The DNA for the CDR3 is TGTGCCAGCAGCTTAAATGGCCACGAGCAGTACTTC. Encoded protein: CASSLNGHEQYF. The rearrangement uses TRBV7-2 and TRBJ2-7; D is unclear. V was trimmed by 2 bases and J by 5 bases, leaving 7 bases between them. Germline-derived CDR1 and CDR2 are SGHTA and FQGNSA. This CDR3 spans 12 amino acids.